This T cell receptor beta chain appears in the sequencing data of a study of technical replicates of blood from a few donors. The CDR3 runs 15 residues. With 4 bases clipped from V and 4 bases from J, the junction kept 6 bases outside the gene matches. Germline V CDR1 and CDR2: SGDLS, YYNGEE. TCRdb's table, derived via immunoSEQ multiplex PCR, lists solely in-frame clones and lacks some. The sample carries roughly 71,000 clones, approximately 93% recorded once. This clone was recorded once. The specimen sequenced was T cells isolated from PBMCs. The chain links TRBV9 to TRBJ2-1, with 9 bases matching TRBD1. This receptor was obtained from a human donor in good health. CDR3 bases: TGTGCCAGCAGCTACCGGGACAGGGAGTACAATGAGCAGTTCTTC. Translating gives CASSYRDREYNEQFF.